This T cell receptor (beta chain) was sequenced for a study of human T cells and chemical hapten exposure. Time point given: patch test 2, 6 weeks after DPC sensitization. Specified treatment: therapeutic diphenylcyclopropenone sensitization with weekly scalp DPC. TCRdb ran MiXCR on the RACE reads and lists one entry per CDR3 protein. This table holds about 100,000 distinct CDR3 sequences, approximately 10% found once. Germline V CDR1 and CDR2: DFQATT, SNEGSKA (reference sequence). Losses at the gene ends were 1 base for V and 10 bases for J; bases not matched to a gene: 7. CDR3 size: 13 residues. Source: whole blood, taken in connection with sensitization to the hapten diphenylcyclopropenone (DPC). The clonotype was recovered from a woman aged 40 to 50 with alopecia areata. Some clones in this sample may be carry-over from other donors' samples. This chain joins TRBV20-1 and TRBJ2-1; TRBD2 aligns across 7 bases. CDR3 nucleotide sequence: TGCAGTGCTAGAGGGGGAGGGTTATCCGAGCAGTTCTTC. This codes for CSARGGGLSEQFF.